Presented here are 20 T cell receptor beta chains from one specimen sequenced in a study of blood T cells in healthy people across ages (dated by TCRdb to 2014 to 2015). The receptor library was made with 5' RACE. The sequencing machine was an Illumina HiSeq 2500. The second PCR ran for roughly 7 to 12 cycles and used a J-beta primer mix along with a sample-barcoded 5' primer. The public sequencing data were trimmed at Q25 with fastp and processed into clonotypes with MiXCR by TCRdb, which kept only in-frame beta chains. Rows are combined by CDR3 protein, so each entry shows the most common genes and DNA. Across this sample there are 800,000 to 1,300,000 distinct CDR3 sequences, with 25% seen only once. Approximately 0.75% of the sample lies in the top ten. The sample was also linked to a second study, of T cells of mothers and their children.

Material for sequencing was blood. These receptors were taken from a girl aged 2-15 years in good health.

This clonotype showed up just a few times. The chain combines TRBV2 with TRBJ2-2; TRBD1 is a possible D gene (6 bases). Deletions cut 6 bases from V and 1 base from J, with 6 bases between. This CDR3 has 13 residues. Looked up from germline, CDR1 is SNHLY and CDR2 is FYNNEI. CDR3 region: CASRTGNTGELFF. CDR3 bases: TGTGCCAGCAGGACAGGGAACACCGGGGAGCTGTTTTTT.

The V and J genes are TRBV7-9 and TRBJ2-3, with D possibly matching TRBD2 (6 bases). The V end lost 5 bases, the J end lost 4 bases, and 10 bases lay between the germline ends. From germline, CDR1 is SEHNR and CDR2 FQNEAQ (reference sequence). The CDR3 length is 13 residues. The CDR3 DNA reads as TGTGCCAGCAGCCCACTAGCTTCAGATACGCAGTATTTT. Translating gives CASSPLASDTQYF.

As DNA, the CDR3 is TGTGCCACCAGCAGCTTGGACACCGAAGATGGGACCCAGTACTTC. Translated: CATSSLDTEDGTQYF. The chain employs TRBV15 and TRBJ2-5; maybe TRBD1 (5 bases). CDR1 is LNHNV, CDR2 YYDKDF, per germline (reference sequence). Trimming removed 3 bases at V and 7 bases at J, with 18 bases between. The CDR3 covers 15 residues.

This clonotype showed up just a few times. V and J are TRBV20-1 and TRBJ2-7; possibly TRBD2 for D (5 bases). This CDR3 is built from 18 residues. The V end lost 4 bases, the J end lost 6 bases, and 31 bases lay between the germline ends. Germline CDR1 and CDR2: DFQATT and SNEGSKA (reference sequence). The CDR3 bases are TGCAGTGCTAAGACACCCACAGTGAGGGCAGATACCTATGGCGAGCAGTACTTC. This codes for CSAKTPTVRADTYGEQYF.

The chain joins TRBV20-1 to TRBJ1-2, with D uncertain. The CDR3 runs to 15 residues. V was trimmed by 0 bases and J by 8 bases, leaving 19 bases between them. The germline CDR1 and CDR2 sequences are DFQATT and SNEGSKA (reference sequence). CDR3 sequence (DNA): TGCAGTGCTAGAGATGGGTGGGCAGGCCGGAGAGGCTACACCTTC. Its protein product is CSARDGWAGRRGYTF.

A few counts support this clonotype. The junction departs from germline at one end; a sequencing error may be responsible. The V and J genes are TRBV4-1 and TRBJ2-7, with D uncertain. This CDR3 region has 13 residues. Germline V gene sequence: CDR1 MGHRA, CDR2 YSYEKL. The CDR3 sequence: CASSPGSSHEQYF. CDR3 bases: TGCGCCAGCAGCCCGGGTAGCTCCCACGAGCAGTACTTC.

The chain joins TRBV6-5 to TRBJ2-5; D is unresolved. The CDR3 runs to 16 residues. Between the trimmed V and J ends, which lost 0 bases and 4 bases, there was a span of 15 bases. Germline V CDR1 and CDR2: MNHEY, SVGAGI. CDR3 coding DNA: TGTGCCAGCAGTTACTCGGAGTTGGTACGGACAGAGACCCAGTACTTC. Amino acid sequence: CASSYSELVRTETQYF.

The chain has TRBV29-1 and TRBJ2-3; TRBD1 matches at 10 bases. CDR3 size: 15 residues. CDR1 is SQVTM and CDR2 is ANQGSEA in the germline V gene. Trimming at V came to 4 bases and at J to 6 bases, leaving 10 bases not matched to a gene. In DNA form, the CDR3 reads TGCAGCGTTGGGATAGCGGGACAGGGGTCGGATACGCAGTATTTT. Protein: CSVGIAGQGSDTQYF.

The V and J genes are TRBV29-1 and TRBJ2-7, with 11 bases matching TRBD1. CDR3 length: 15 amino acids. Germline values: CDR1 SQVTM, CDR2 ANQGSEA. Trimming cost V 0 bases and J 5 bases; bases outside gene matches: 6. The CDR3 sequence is CSVEDEGQGVHEQYF. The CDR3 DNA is TGCAGCGTTGAAGATGAGGGACAGGGGGTCCACGAGCAGTACTTC.

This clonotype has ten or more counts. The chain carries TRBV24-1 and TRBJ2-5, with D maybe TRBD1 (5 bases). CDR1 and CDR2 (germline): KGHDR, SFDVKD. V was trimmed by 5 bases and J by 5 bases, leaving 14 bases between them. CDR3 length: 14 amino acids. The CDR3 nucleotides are TGTGCCACCAGTGCCTGGCCACCAGGGGAGACCCAGTACTTC. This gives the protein CATSAWPPGETQYF.

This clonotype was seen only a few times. The CDR3, as DNA: TGTGCCATCCGGGGACTGCAGGGATTTTACAATGAGCAGTTCTTC. Translation: CAIRGLQGFYNEQFF. The chain uses TRBV2 and TRBJ2-1; a possible D gene is TRBD2 (6 bases). V dropped 10 bases and J dropped 4 bases, with 20 bases sitting between them. The CDR3 contains 15 residues. Per germline, CDR1 SNHLY and CDR2 FYNNEI.

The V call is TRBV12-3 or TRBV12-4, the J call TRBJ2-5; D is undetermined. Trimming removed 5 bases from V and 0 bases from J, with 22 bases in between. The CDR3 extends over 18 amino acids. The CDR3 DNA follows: TGTGCCAGCAGTGCCCTTCCTCTAGGTCCAGGTTACCAAGAGACCCAGTACTTC. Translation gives CASSALPLGPGYQETQYF.

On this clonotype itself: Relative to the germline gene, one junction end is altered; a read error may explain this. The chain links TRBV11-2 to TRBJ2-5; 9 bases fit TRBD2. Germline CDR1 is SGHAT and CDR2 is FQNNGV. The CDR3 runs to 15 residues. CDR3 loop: CASSLGREGQGTQYF. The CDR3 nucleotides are TGTGCCAGCAGCTTGGGGCGGGAGGGCCAAGGGACCCAGTACTTC.

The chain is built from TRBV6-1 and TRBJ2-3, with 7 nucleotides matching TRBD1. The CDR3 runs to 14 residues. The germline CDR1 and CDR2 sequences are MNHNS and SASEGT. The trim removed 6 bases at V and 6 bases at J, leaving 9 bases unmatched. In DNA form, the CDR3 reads TGTGCCAGCAGAGACAGGGCGAAGGTGGATACGCAGTATTTT. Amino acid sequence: CASRDRAKVDTQYF.

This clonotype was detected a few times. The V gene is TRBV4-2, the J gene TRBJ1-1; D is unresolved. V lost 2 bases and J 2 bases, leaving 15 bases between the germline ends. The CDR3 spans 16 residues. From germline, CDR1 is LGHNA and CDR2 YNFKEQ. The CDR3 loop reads CASSQISAGLNTEAFF. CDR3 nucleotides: TGTGCCAGCAGCCAAATTTCGGCAGGACTAAACACTGAAGCTTTCTTT.

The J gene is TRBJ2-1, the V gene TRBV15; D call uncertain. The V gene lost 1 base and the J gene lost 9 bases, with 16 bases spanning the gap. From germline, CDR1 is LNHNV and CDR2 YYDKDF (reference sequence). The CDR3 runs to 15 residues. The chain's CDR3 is CATSRGIDGLGEQFF. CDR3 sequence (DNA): TGTGCCACCAGCAGAGGCATAGATGGGCTAGGTGAGCAGTTCTTC.

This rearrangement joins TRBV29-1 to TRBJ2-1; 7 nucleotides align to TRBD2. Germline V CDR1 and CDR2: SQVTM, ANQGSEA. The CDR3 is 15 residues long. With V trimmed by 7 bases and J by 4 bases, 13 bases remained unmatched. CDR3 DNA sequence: TGCAGCGCCAGAAGTCGGCTAGCGGAATACAATGAGCAGTTCTTC. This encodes CSARSRLAEYNEQFF.

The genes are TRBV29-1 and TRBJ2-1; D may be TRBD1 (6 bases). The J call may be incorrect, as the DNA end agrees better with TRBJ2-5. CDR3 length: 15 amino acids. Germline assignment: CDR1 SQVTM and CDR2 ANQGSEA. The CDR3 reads CSVEVRGAFGETQYF. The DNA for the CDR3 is TGCAGCGTTGAGGTCAGGGGAGCCTTCGGGGAGACCCAGTACTTC.

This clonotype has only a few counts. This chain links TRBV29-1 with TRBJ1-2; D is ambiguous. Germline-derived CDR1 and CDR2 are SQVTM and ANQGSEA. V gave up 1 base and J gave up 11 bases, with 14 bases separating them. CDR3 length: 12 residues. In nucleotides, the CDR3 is TGCAGCGTTGAAGGGCGCTCGGGTCGGTACACCTTC. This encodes CSVEGRSGRYTF.

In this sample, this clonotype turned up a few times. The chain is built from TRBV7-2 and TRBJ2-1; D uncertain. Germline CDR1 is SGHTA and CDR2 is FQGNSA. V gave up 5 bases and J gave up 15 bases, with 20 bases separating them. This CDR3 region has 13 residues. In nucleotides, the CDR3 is TGTGCCAGCAGCCAACCCCCGGCGCAGCGAGTGTTCTTC. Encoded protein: CASSQPPAQRVFF.